This TCR beta chain derives from a study of identifying expanded T cells in peripheral blood. Trimming left V 0 bases short and J 6 bases short, with 5 bases between. The CDR3 runs to 12 residues. Germline CDR1 is LGHNA and CDR2 is YSLEER. Libraries were prepared by immunoSEQ multiplex PCR; TCRdb keeps only in-frame clonotypes and omits some of them. The sample has 100,000 to 150,000 clones, roughly 82% seen once; the top ten hold about 3.1%. J is TRBJ1-2 and V is TRBV4-3; weak D call: TRBD1 (5 bases). The specimen was blood. The source of this sequence is a person aged 18 to 70 in good health. CDR3 DNA: TGCGCCAGCAGCCAAGAAGGGGATGGCTACACCTTC. It encodes CASSQEGDGYTF.